The clone carrying this T cell receptor beta chain has only a few counts. Its target is not known. The primer mix had 60 Vbeta and 13 Jbeta primers. Only in-frame clones appear in the TCRdb table, and some are missing; sequencing was by immunoSEQ multiplex PCR. The table has 100,000 to 150,000 clones, roughly 72% seen once; the top ten hold around 1.8%. The CDR3 totals 19 residues. CDR1 and CDR2 (germline): MNHNS, SASEGT. V lost 4 bases and J lost 0, with 24 bases in between. The sample originates from a study of cytomegalovirus exposure and HLA in healthy donors. General observations from the study: Many donors shared some public TCRs, even though most TCR sequences were rare. Association of a missense DCLRE1C variant with TCR beta V- and J-gene trimming was reported in a later analysis. Common viral pathogens (according to a later analysis) appeared linked to several of the most significant clusters.

This sequence was found in a woman in her fifties or sixties in good health and CMV-seronegative. Material for sequencing was PBMCs. V usage is TRBV6-1 and J usage is TRBJ1-1, with D possibly matching TRBD1 (6 bases). In nucleotides, the CDR3 is TGTGCCAGCAGTGGACCCCTGCGTGGACAGAGAAGAATGAACACTGAAGCTTTCTTT. As protein: CASSGPLRGQRRMNTEAFF.